The T cell receptor beta chain described here comes from a study of human T cells and chemical hapten exposure. Study as a whole: Skin on the upper inner arm, roughly 2 cm by roughly 2 cm in size, was sensitized with 2% DPC. A mostly female patient group had alopecia areata, totalis or universalis.

The time point denotes: patch test 3, about 24 weeks after DPC sensitization. Indicated treatment: therapeutic diphenylcyclopropenone sensitization with weekly scalp DPC. The sample holds many counts of this clonotype. Unique molecular identifiers were linked by the library to individual cDNA molecules. Authors' data handling: There were a median of around 96,000 TCRs per sample, with a range from roughly 20,000 to 700,000. One entry per CDR3 protein, called by TCRdb with MiXCR from the RACE reads. The V and J calls were not made by the authors but by TCRdb's processing. Of more than 80,000 distinct CDR3 sequences listed, 11% were seen once; the top ten hold roughly 3.7%. The CDR3 totals 14 residues. Germline-derived CDR1 and CDR2 are MNHEY and SVGEGT. Trimming cost V 7 bases and J 5 bases, with 14 bases left between them.

V gene TRBV6-2 or TRBV6-3 combines with J gene TRBJ2-2; perhaps TRBD2 as D (5 bases). Sequencing used whole blood, obtained in connection with sensitization to the hapten diphenylcyclopropenone (DPC). The TCR sequence derives from a woman aged 50 to 60 with alopecia areata. Some clones in this sample may be carry-over from other donors' samples. As DNA, the CDR3 is TGTGCCAGCAACAAAGGAGGCGGGACCGGGGAGCTGTTTTTT. The encoded protein is CASNKGGGTGELFF.